The rows below give T cell receptor beta chains drawn from one sample of a study of blood T cell repertoires in COVID-19. Data came from immunoSEQ multiplex PCR; TCRdb stores just in-frame clones and leaves some out. The sample contains about 160,000 clones, about 92% of which appear only once. Specimen: peripheral blood. The receptors were gathered from a man aged 25-45 years with COVID-19, enrolled during active disease. Both conserved end residues are part of each CDR3. A D gene is named only where the DNA matches it firmly. Some rows mark clone size as missing; the rest say once, few, many or name a class of expanded clone.

clone_size: few; v_call: TRBV28; j_call: TRBJ1-2; d_call: TRBD1; cdr3_nt: TGTGCCAGCAGTTCCGGGACAGGGGGCAGCTACACCTTC; cdr3_aa: CASSSGTGGSYTF
clone_size: once; v_call: TRBV7-2; j_call: TRBJ1-5; d_call: -; cdr3_nt: TGTGCCAGCAGCCGTATAGGCTCTAGCCATCAGCCCCAGCATTTT; cdr3_aa: CASSRIGSSHQPQHF
clone_size: few; v_call: TRBV5-4; j_call: TRBJ1-5; d_call: -; cdr3_nt: TGTGCCAGCAGCTTAGACCCGGGTAGTCAGCCCCAGCATTTT; cdr3_aa: CASSLDPGSQPQHF
clone_size: -; v_call: TRBV6-5; j_call: TRBJ2-7; d_call: TRBD1; cdr3_nt: TGTGCCAGCAGTTACGGGCCAGGGGGTAGGTACGAGCAGTACTTC; cdr3_aa: CASSYGPGGRYEQYF
clone_size: once; v_call: TRBV15; j_call: TRBJ2-7; d_call: TRBD2; cdr3_nt: TGTGCCACCAGCAGAGATCGGGCTAGCGGGAGCTACGAGCAGTACTTC; cdr3_aa: CATSRDRASGSYEQYF
clone_size: once; v_call: TRBV20-1; j_call: TRBJ2-1; d_call: -; cdr3_nt: TGCAGTGCCCCGGGAGACAATGAGCAGTTCTTC; cdr3_aa: CSAPGDNEQFF
clone_size: -; v_call: TRBV11-2; j_call: TRBJ2-7; d_call: -; cdr3_nt: TGTGCCAGCAGCTTAGGGATCGGCGGCTACGAGCAGTACTTC; cdr3_aa: CASSLGIGGYEQYF
clone_size: -; v_call: TRBV5-8; j_call: TRBJ1-1; d_call: TRBD1; cdr3_nt: TGTGCCAGCAGCTTGGTGGGACAGACGAACACTGAAGCTTTCTTT; cdr3_aa: CASSLVGQTNTEAFF
clone_size: -; v_call: TRBV28; j_call: TRBJ2-5; d_call: -; cdr3_nt: TGTGCCAGCAGTTTATTAGACAGTAAAAAGACCCAGTACTTC; cdr3_aa: CASSLLDSKKTQYF
clone_size: -; v_call: TRBV4-2; j_call: TRBJ2-7; d_call: TRBD2; cdr3_nt: TGTGCCAGCAGCCAGGGTATTGGACTAGCGGGAGTCTACGAGCAGTACTTC; cdr3_aa: CASSQGIGLAGVYEQYF
clone_size: few; v_call: TRBV9; j_call: TRBJ1-2; d_call: TRBD1; cdr3_nt: TGTGCCAGCAGCCCACCCCGGACAGGGGACGGCTACACCTTC; cdr3_aa: CASSPPRTGDGYTF
clone_size: -; v_call: TRBV18; j_call: TRBJ1-2; d_call: -; cdr3_nt: TGTGCCAGCTCACCGGGTGGAACAGAAGCTAACTATGGCTACACCTTC; cdr3_aa: CASSPGGTEANYGYTF
clone_size: -; v_call: TRBV23-1; j_call: TRBJ1-5; d_call: TRBD1; cdr3_nt: TGCGCCAGGGCGTCGGGACAGGGGATCCATCAGCCCCAGCATTTT; cdr3_aa: CARASGQGIHQPQHF
clone_size: -; v_call: TRBV4-2; j_call: TRBJ1-6; d_call: -; cdr3_nt: TGTGCCAGCAGGTCACAGACCGACGTATATTCACCCCTCCACTTT; cdr3_aa: CASRSQTDVYSPLHF
clone_size: -; v_call: TRBV7-2; j_call: TRBJ1-1; d_call: TRBD1; cdr3_nt: TGTGCCAGCAGCTTAAGGGGGCTCTACACTGAAGCTTTCTTT; cdr3_aa: CASSLRGLYTEAFF
clone_size: -; v_call: TRBV5-6; j_call: TRBJ2-7; d_call: -; cdr3_nt: TGTGCCAGCAACAGTGACGGGACTTTCGGCGAGCAGTACTTC; cdr3_aa: CASNSDGTFGEQYF
clone_size: once; v_call: TRBV28; j_call: TRBJ2-7; d_call: -; cdr3_nt: TGTGCCAGCAGCTTGGTCCAAGGTAACGGGGAGCAGTACTTC; cdr3_aa: CASSLVQGNGEQYF
clone_size: -; v_call: TRBV7-2; j_call: TRBJ1-5; d_call: TRBD1; cdr3_nt: TGTGCCAGCAGCGCGGACAGGGGCCTCAATCAGCCCCAGCATTTT; cdr3_aa: CASSADRGLNQPQHF
clone_size: -; v_call: TRBV14; j_call: TRBJ2-1; d_call: TRBD2; cdr3_nt: TGTGCCAGCAGCCAGTTCGGGTGGGGTAGCGGGAGTCCCAATGAGCAGTTCTTC; cdr3_aa: CASSQFGWGSGSPNEQFF
clone_size: -; v_call: TRBV7-2; j_call: TRBJ1-1; d_call: -; cdr3_nt: TGTGCCAGCAGCTTCGGGGACAAGAACACTGAAGCTTTCTTT; cdr3_aa: CASSFGDKNTEAFF
clone_size: -; v_call: TRBV5-1; j_call: TRBJ2-5; d_call: TRBD1; cdr3_nt: TGCGCCAGCAGCGCCTGGACAGGGTTGGAGACCCAGTACTTC; cdr3_aa: CASSAWTGLETQYF
clone_size: -; v_call: TRBV6-5; j_call: TRBJ1-2; d_call: -; cdr3_nt: TGTGCCACCGCCGATGAGGGGGGGTATGGCTACACCTTC; cdr3_aa: CATADEGGYGYTF
clone_size: -; v_call: TRBV7-2; j_call: TRBJ1-3; d_call: -; cdr3_nt: TGTGCCAGCAGCCTAGACAGGGGAAACACCATATATTTT; cdr3_aa: CASSLDRGNTIYF
clone_size: -; v_call: TRBV24-1; j_call: TRBJ2-1; d_call: TRBD2; cdr3_nt: TGTGCCACGACGACTAGCGGGGAGGGCAATGAGCAGTTCTTC; cdr3_aa: CATTTSGEGNEQFF
clone_size: -; v_call: TRBV29-1; j_call: TRBJ2-5; d_call: -; cdr3_nt: TGCAGCGCAAGACTGGAGCAAGAGACCCAGTACTTC; cdr3_aa: CSARLEQETQYF
clone_size: -; v_call: TRBV2; j_call: TRBJ1-4; d_call: TRBD1; cdr3_nt: TGTGCCAGCAGGTCCGGGACAGTCGGTACGGCTAATGAAAAACTGTTTTTT; cdr3_aa: CASRSGTVGTANEKLFF
clone_size: few; v_call: TRBV29-1; j_call: TRBJ1-2; d_call: -; cdr3_nt: TGCAGCGTTTCGGTCCTTCAGGGGTATGGCTACACCTTC; cdr3_aa: CSVSVLQGYGYTF
clone_size: -; v_call: TRBV15; j_call: TRBJ2-7; d_call: -; cdr3_nt: TGTGCCACCAGCAGAGATTGGGGAGGCGAGCAGTACTTC; cdr3_aa: CATSRDWGGEQYF
clone_size: -; v_call: TRBV18; j_call: TRBJ2-7; d_call: -; cdr3_nt: TGTGCCAGCTCACCGCAGGACAGTCAAGGCTCCTACGAGCAGTACTTC; cdr3_aa: CASSPQDSQGSYEQYF
clone_size: -; v_call: TRBV5-1; j_call: TRBJ1-1; d_call: TRBD1; cdr3_nt: TGCGCCAGCAGCTTGGAGACAGGGCGGCCCATGAACACTGAAGCTTTCTTT; cdr3_aa: CASSLETGRPMNTEAFF
clone_size: -; v_call: TRBV5-4; j_call: TRBJ2-1; d_call: -; cdr3_nt: TGTGCCAGCAGGGTGATTAGCTCCTACAATGAGCAGTTCTTC; cdr3_aa: CASRVISSYNEQFF
clone_size: -; v_call: TRBV5-1; j_call: TRBJ1-1; d_call: -; cdr3_nt: TGCGCCAGCACCGGTAGGGGGAGAACTGAAGCTTTCTTT; cdr3_aa: CASTGRGRTEAFF
clone_size: -; v_call: TRBV18; j_call: TRBJ2-2; d_call: -; cdr3_nt: TGTGCCAGCTCACCGGGCAGGCCGAACACCGGGGAGCTGTTTTTT; cdr3_aa: CASSPGRPNTGELFF
clone_size: -; v_call: TRBV7-2; j_call: TRBJ2-7; d_call: TRBD1; cdr3_nt: TGTGCCAGCAGTCAGGGACAGTACTACGAGCAGTACTTC; cdr3_aa: CASSQGQYYEQYF
clone_size: few; v_call: TRBV6-5; j_call: TRBJ1-2; d_call: -; cdr3_nt: TGTGCCAGCAGTTGGGGGGGAGGCTATGGCTACACCTTC; cdr3_aa: CASSWGGGYGYTF
clone_size: -; v_call: TRBV18; j_call: TRBJ2-7; d_call: -; cdr3_nt: TGTGCCAGCTCACCACCGCTCTATAGTAGGGGCACCCGCTACGAGCAGTACTTC; cdr3_aa: CASSPPLYSRGTRYEQYF
clone_size: -; v_call: TRBV5-5; j_call: TRBJ2-3; d_call: TRBD1; cdr3_nt: TGTGCCAGCAGCCAGGGACAGGGGGCTTGGACAGATACGCAGTATTTT; cdr3_aa: CASSQGQGAWTDTQYF
clone_size: -; v_call: TRBV7-8; j_call: TRBJ1-5; d_call: -; cdr3_nt: TGTGCCAGCAGCCAACGACAGGGCAATCAGCCCCAGCATTTT; cdr3_aa: CASSQRQGNQPQHF
clone_size: -; v_call: TRBV3-1/TRBV3-2; j_call: TRBJ1-6; d_call: -; cdr3_nt: TGTGCCAGCAGCCAAGTTAGCTCCTATAATTCACCCCTCCACTTT; cdr3_aa: CASSQVSSYNSPLHF
clone_size: -; v_call: TRBV6-5; j_call: TRBJ1-1; d_call: -; cdr3_nt: TGTGCCAGTAACCCTAACCGGGGGAACACTGAAGCTTTCTTT; cdr3_aa: CASNPNRGNTEAFF
clone_size: -; v_call: TRBV10-3; j_call: TRBJ2-1; d_call: -; cdr3_nt: TGTGCCATCAGGAGCCAACAGGCGTCAGCTCTCTACAATGAGCAGTTCTTC; cdr3_aa: CAIRSQQASALYNEQFF
clone_size: -; v_call: TRBV28; j_call: TRBJ1-5; d_call: TRBD1; cdr3_nt: TGTGCCAGCAAAGGGGGCCACTTCAATCAGCCCCAGCATTTT; cdr3_aa: CASKGGHFNQPQHF
clone_size: -; v_call: TRBV15; j_call: TRBJ2-7; d_call: TRBD1; cdr3_nt: TGTGCCACCAGCAGATACCTCCGGTTGGGCCGCAGTGACAGGGGAGGCGAGCAGTACTTC; cdr3_aa: CATSRYLRLGRSDRGGEQYF
clone_size: -; v_call: TRBV6-2/TRBV6-3; j_call: TRBJ2-3; d_call: TRBD1; cdr3_nt: TGTGCCAGCAGTCCATTTGGACAGGGAAAAGATACGCAGTATTTT; cdr3_aa: CASSPFGQGKDTQYF
clone_size: -; v_call: TRBV5-1; j_call: TRBJ2-2; d_call: TRBD1; cdr3_nt: TGCGCCAGCAGCTTTCTTACAGGGGTGAACACCGGGGAGCTGTTTTTT; cdr3_aa: CASSFLTGVNTGELFF
clone_size: -; v_call: TRBV4-3; j_call: TRBJ1-4; d_call: TRBD1; cdr3_nt: TGCGCCAGCAGCCACGGACAGGGGGGAGAAAAACTGTTTTTT; cdr3_aa: CASSHGQGGEKLFF
clone_size: -; v_call: TRBV15; j_call: TRBJ1-1; d_call: -; cdr3_nt: TGTGCCACCAGCAGATTACAGGGCGCGGACACTGAAGCTTTCTTT; cdr3_aa: CATSRLQGADTEAFF
clone_size: -; v_call: TRBV11-2; j_call: TRBJ1-6; d_call: -; cdr3_nt: TGTGCCAGCAGCTTAGGGGTAGGGGTCTATAATTCACCCCTCCACTTT; cdr3_aa: CASSLGVGVYNSPLHF
clone_size: once; v_call: TRBV29-1; j_call: TRBJ1-2; d_call: TRBD1; cdr3_nt: TGCAGCGTTGAAGGGGGACAGGGTGTCTATGGCTACACCTTC; cdr3_aa: CSVEGGQGVYGYTF